Here is one T cell receptor (beta chain) with its context. Antigen specificity is unknown. This record comes from a study of T cell responses to AZD1222 COVID-19 vaccine. Produced via immunoSEQ multiplex PCR; TCRdb's table is partial and in-frame only. Of over 150,000 clones in the sample, around 93% were seen once. Whole-study results and caveats: Two AZD1222 administrations were followed by greater Spike-specific TCR breadth and depth.

CDR3 length: 14 residues. CDR1 is MDHEN, CDR2 SYDVKM, per germline. Trimming took off 4 bases at V and 5 bases at J, with 14 bases between the two ends. This receptor was taken from an adult who received the MenACWY meningococcal vaccine as a control. Material: peripheral blood, obtained 28 days after the second dose of the MenACWY control vaccine. This sequence joins TRBV28 and TRBJ2-5; D may be TRBD1 (8 bases). CDR3 amino acids: CASSSGQGGETQYF. The CDR3 nucleotides are TGTGCCAGCAGTTCAGGACAGGGAGGGGAGACCCAGTACTTC.